This T cell receptor (beta chain) was found in a study of T cells in Graves' hyperthyroidism and ophthalmopathy. Concerning this clonotype: Its antigen remains unknown.

Researchers took RNA transcripts and amplified the TCR beta CDR3 regions from them. The TCR CDR3 first-round RT-PCR relied on the HTBI primer set. Using its own MiXCR run on the multiplex PCR reads, TCRdb lists one record per CDR3 protein. The sample has about 280,000 distinct CDR3 sequences, 25% to 30% seen once. Study observations and caveats: The majority of expanded thyroid clonotypes above 0.001 also appeared in blood.

This CDR3 spans 14 amino acids. V gave up 8 bases and J gave up 5 bases, with 15 bases separating them. The germline gives CDR1 MRHNA, CDR2 SNTAGT. Recently diagnosed hyperthyroidism of less than 2 months' duration affected patients aged 18 to 65. The PBMCs were taken from approximately 9.7 ml of fresh peripheral blood. What was sequenced was blood. This sequence was found in a man aged 35 to 55 with Graves' hyperthyroidism that later progressed to Graves' ophthalmopathy. V usage is TRBV6-4 and J usage is TRBJ2-2; D perhaps matches TRBD1 (5 bases). The CDR3 reads CASAMAGKTGELFF. The CDR3 coding sequence is TGTGCCAGCGCGATGGCAGGGAAGACCGGGGAGCTGTTTTTT.